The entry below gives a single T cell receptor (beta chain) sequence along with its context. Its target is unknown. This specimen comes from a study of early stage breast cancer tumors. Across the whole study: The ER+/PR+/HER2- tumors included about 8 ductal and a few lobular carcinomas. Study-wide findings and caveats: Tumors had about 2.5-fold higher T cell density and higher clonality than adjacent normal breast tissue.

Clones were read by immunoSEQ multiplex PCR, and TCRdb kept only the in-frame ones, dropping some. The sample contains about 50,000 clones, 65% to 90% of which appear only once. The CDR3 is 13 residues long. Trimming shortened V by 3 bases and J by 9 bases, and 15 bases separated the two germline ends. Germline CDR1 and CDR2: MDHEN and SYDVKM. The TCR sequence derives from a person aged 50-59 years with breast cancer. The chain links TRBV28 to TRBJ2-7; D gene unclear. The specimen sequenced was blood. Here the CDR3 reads CASSFVQTVGQYF. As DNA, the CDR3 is TGTGCCAGCAGTTTTGTGCAGACCGTAGGGCAGTACTTC.